These 5 T cell receptor beta chains were sequenced from one sample in a study of shared clonotypes between healthy human individuals (dated by TCRdb to 2018 to 2021). The receptor library was made with the immunoSEQ multiplex PCR assay. Not all clones reach the TCRdb copy of this immuneACCESS table, which keeps in-frame sequences only. Checked studies attribute under half of the gap to unresolved V genes and leave the rest unexplained. A total of 550,000 to 600,000 clones appear in this sample, roughly 98% of them only once. 0.3% of the sample rests with the top ten. CD8 naive samples were obtained by positive selection for CCR7 among CD45RO-negative cells, yielding a CD45RA+CCR7+ population from which TemRA cells were excluded. The sample taken for sequencing was naive CD8+ T cells sorted from blood. What the cell subset or site label conveys for this sample: CD45RA+CCR7+. The source is a man between 25 and 39 years old in good health.

The rearrangement joins TRBV27 to TRBJ2-3; 8 bases match TRBD2. The junction had 12 bases not matched to a gene; V was cut back by 6 bases and J by 1 base. The V gene's germline CDR1 is MNHEY and CDR2 SMNVEV (reference sequence). The length of the CDR3 is 17 residues. The CDR3 here is CASSRPGGSRRTDTQYF. The CDR3 coding sequence is TGTGCCAGCAGCCGGCCGGGAGGGAGCAGACGCACAGATACGCAGTATTTT.

The V call is TRBV5-8, the J call TRBJ2-1, with TRBD1 matching 9 bases. Germline values: CDR1 SGHTS, CDR2 YDEGEE. The CDR3 has 16 residues. Trimming took 2 bases from V and 8 from J; bases not matched to a gene: 11. CDR3 protein: CASSFKGTGLVDEQFF. Written as DNA, the CDR3 is TGTGCCAGCAGCTTTAAAGGGACAGGGTTAGTGGATGAGCAGTTCTTC.

The chain couples TRBV13 to TRBJ1-2; D may be TRBD1 (5 bases). This CDR3 is 15 amino acids long. In germline, CDR1 is PRHDT, CDR2 FYEKMQ (reference sequence). V lost 3 bases, J lost 3 bases, and 14 bases lay in between. CDR3 in DNA: TGTGCCAGCAGCTTGTTGGACGGAGGGGACTATGGCTACACCTTC. It yields the protein CASSLLDGGDYGYTF.

The rearrangement joins TRBV6-6 to TRBJ1-4; D might be TRBD1 (6 bases). The V end was cut by 0 bases, the J end by 14 bases, with 16 bases between. CDR3 length: 14 amino acids. Germline V CDR1 and CDR2: MNHNY, SVGAGI (reference sequence). The CDR3, as DNA: TGTGCCAGCAGTTACTCGGGGGCAGGGGCCTTCCTGTTTTTT. Protein product: CASSYSGAGAFLFF.

J is TRBJ2-7 and V is TRBV5-1; 10 bases match TRBD2. With V trimmed by 4 bases and J by 0 bases, 7 bases remained unmatched. Germline V gives CDR1 SGHRS, CDR2 YFSETQ. This CDR3 has 16 residues. CDR3 in DNA: TGCGCCAGCAGCGCTTCCGGGACTAGCGTCTCCTACGAGCAGTACTTC. Its protein is CASSASGTSVSYEQYF.